Listed below are T cell receptor beta chains from one sample, sequenced in a study of T cell repertoires in cytomegalovirus infection. TCRdb independently ran MiXCR on the reads; one entry per CDR3 protein. The table records 380,000 or so distinct CDR3 sequences, nearly 35% of them present only once. No antigen is known for these receptors. This sample comprised cultured PBMCs, obtained from culture after CMV antigen stimulation. These receptors came from a human donor in good health (CMV status not recorded). Some clones in this sample may be carry-over from other donors' samples. CDR3s include the opening cysteine and the closing phenylalanine or tryptophan. D genes are given only for firm matches. Some rows mark clone size as missing; the rest say once, few, many or name a class of expanded clone.

>TRBD2|TRBJ2-1|TRBV7-2|few
CASSSTAGLGHNEQFF
TGTGCCAGCAGCTCGACAGCAGGACTAGGACACAATGAGCAGTTCTTC
>TRBD1|TRBJ2-7|TRBV28|-
CASRRTGGTYEQYF
TGTGCCAGCAGACGGACAGGTGGAACCTACGAGCAGTACTTC
>-|TRBJ1-1|TRBV12-3/TRBV12-4|few
CASSGWTIRRPVAFF
TGTGCCAGCAGCGGCTGGACGATAAGACGGCCAGTAGCTTTCTTT
>TRBD2|TRBJ2-4|TRBV30|-
CAWSGAGVHGIQYF
TGTGCCTGGAGTGGTGCGGGAGTCCACGGCATTCAGTACTTC
>-|TRBJ1-2|TRBV6-2/TRBV6-3|-
CASSYSAGYGYTF
TGTGCCAGCAGTTACTCAGCAGGATATGGCTACACCTTC
>-|TRBJ1-1|TRBV7-4|-
CASSKMSGTEAFF
TGTGCCAGCAGCAAAATGTCGGGAACTGAAGCTTTCTTT
>-|TRBJ2-2|TRBV30|-
CAWRTAGELFF
TGTGCCTGGAGGACGGCCGGGGAGCTGTTTTTT
>-|TRBJ2-1|TRBV7-2|few
CASSSPPGAYNEQFF
TGTGCCAGCAGCTCCCCCCCGGGAGCCTACAATGAGCAGTTCTTC
>TRBD2|TRBJ2-1|TRBV6-1|-
CASSALGGGGYNEQFF
TGTGCCAGCAGTGCCCTGGGGGGGGGGGGATACAATGAGCAGTTCTTC
>TRBD1|TRBJ1-4|TRBV4-3|-
CASSQLLQGASPEKLFF
TGCGCCAGCAGCCAATTATTACAGGGGGCTTCTCCGGAAAAACTGTTTTTT
>-|TRBJ2-3|TRBV7-2|-
CASSPGAGNTDTQYF
TGTGCCAGCAGCCCGGGCGCAGGGAACACAGATACGCAGTATTTT
>TRBD2|TRBJ2-3|TRBV7-8|few
CASSPTSGYTDTQYF
TGTGCCAGCAGCCCGACTAGCGGTTACACAGATACGCAGTATTTT
>TRBD1|TRBJ2-7|TRBV4-2|few
CASSTRQGITYEQYF
TGTGCCAGCAGCACCCGACAGGGGATAACCTACGAGCAGTACTTC
>TRBD1|TRBJ1-5|TRBV7-2|few
CASSPTKTGEKADQPQHF
TGTGCCAGCAGCCCCACTAAGACAGGGGAAAAGGCGGATCAGCCCCAGCATTTT
>-|TRBJ1-1|TRBV12-3/TRBV12-4|few
CASSLGVRGGTEAFF
TGTGCCAGCAGTTTAGGGGTAAGGGGGGGGACTGAAGCTTTCTTT
>-|TRBJ1-4|TRBV28|-
CASSLSGGGDEKLFF
TGTGCCAGCAGTTTATCTGGGGGGGGGGATGAAAAACTGTTTTTT
>-|TRBJ2-3|TRBV7-2|many
CASSSPGPTDTQYF
TGTGCCAGCAGCTCGCCGGGACCCACAGATACGCAGTATTTT
>-|TRBJ2-2|TRBV28|many
CASSPFSTDTGELFF
TGTGCCAGCAGTCCGTTCTCCACCGACACCGGGGAGCTGTTTTTT
>TRBD1|TRBJ2-7|TRBV12-3/TRBV12-4|-
CASRSGQSYEQYF
TGTGCCAGCAGATCGGGACAGAGCTACGAGCAGTACTTC
>-|TRBJ2-3|TRBV12-3/TRBV12-4|-
CASSFQSASTDTQYF
TGTGCCAGCAGTTTCCAGTCAGCAAGCACAGATACGCAGTATTTT
>-|TRBJ1-1|TRBV7-2|-
CASSRESYTEAFF
TGTGCCAGCAGCAGGGAGAGCTACACTGAAGCTTTCTTT
>-|TRBJ2-7|TRBV7-9|many
CASTEQTGPYEQYF
TGTGCCAGCACGGAACAGACAGGACCCTACGAGCAGTACTTC
>-|TRBJ1-2|TRBV12-3/TRBV12-4|-
CASSSQGKNGYTF
TGTGCCAGCAGTTCTCAGGGGAAGAATGGCTACACCTTC
>TRBD1|TRBJ1-3|TRBV19|few
CASSPGTGSSSGNTIYF
TGTGCCAGTAGTCCCGGGACAGGATCGAGCTCTGGAAACACCATATATTTT
>-|TRBJ1-6|TRBV6-6|-
CASSYAVLRDIYNSPLHF
TGTGCCAGCAGTTACGCGGTCTTAAGGGACATTTATAATTCACCCCTCCACTTT
>TRBD2|TRBJ2-2|TRBV7-2|many
CASSLGPPGLAGGELFF
TGTGCCAGCAGCTTAGGGCCCCCGGGACTAGCGGGCGGGGAGCTGTTTTTT
>-|TRBJ1-2|TRBV7-2|many
CASSSRGGVNYGYTF
TGTGCCAGCAGCTCCCGGGGAGGGGTTAACTATGGCTACACCTTC
>TRBD1|TRBJ2-5|TRBV7-6|-
CASSSGTDQETQYF
TGTGCCAGCAGCTCCGGGACAGATCAAGAGACCCAGTACTTC
>-|TRBJ1-4|TRBV28|-
CVSEREKLFF
TGTGTCAGCGAAAGGGAAAAACTGTTTTTT